This TCR beta chain was observed in a study of cytomegalovirus exposure and HLA in healthy donors. Germline-derived CDR1 and CDR2 are SGHVS and FNYEAQ. This CDR3 has 16 residues. V lost 1 base and J lost 3; bases outside the gene matches: 7. Primers included in the PCR were 60 Vbeta and 13 Jbeta primers. Method: immunoSEQ multiplex PCR; TCRdb's copy keeps in-frame clones and lacks some. The repertoire holds 90,000 to 120,000 clones, with roughly four fifths as singletons. This chain links TRBV7-6 with TRBJ1-1, with 8 bases aligning to TRBD1. This receptor was identified in a male donor in good health and CMV-seropositive. Specimen: PBMCs. CDR3 DNA sequence: TGTGCCAGCAGCTTAGTTCAGGGGGCGAGGTACACTGAAGCTTTCTTT. The encoded protein is CASSLVQGARYTEAFF.